Below are 9 T cell receptor beta chains sequenced from a single sample in a study of response to subunit inactivated influenza vaccine. TCRdb reprocessed the RT-PCR reads with MiXCR, giving one entry per CDR3 protein. The repertoire includes 600,000 to 850,000 distinct CDR3 sequences, roughly 15% of them detected once, and 7.5% to 8% sits in the top ten. Sequenced material: PBMCs from blood, taken about 14 days before vaccination. The receptors were gathered from a man aged 50 or older who received an inactivated influenza vaccine.

This clonotype was seen a few times. The chain is built from TRBV5-1 and TRBJ2-7, with no clear D. Deletions cut 4 bases from V and 0 bases from J, with 11 bases between. CDR1 and CDR2 (germline): SGHRS, YFSETQ. This CDR3 spans 14 amino acids. CDR3 in DNA: TGCGCCAGCAGCAAGGACGTCTTCTCCTACGAGCAGTACTTC. This encodes CASSKDVFSYEQYF.

The chain joins TRBV10-3 to TRBJ2-1; TRBD2 matches 8 bases. This CDR3 spans 15 amino acids. J gave up 5 bases and V 5 bases, and 8 bases lay outside the gene matches. Per the germline V gene, CDR1 is ENHRY and CDR2 is SYGVKD. Here the CDR3 DNA reads TGTGCCATCAGTCCCCGAGCGGGGGTTGACAATGAGCAGTTCTTC. This sequence encodes CAISPRAGVDNEQFF.

This clonotype occurred a few times. V is TRBV5-4 and J is TRBJ2-5; no reliable D call. This CDR3 comprises 14 residues. CDR1 is SGHNT, CDR2 YYREEE, per germline (reference sequence). V lost 4 bases, J lost 2 bases, and 12 bases lay in between. The CDR3 sequence is CASSPWADQETQYF. CDR3 in DNA: TGTGCCAGCAGCCCATGGGCAGATCAAGAGACCCAGTACTTC.

The sample holds a few counts of this clonotype. V usage is TRBV7-2 and J usage is TRBJ2-7; D remains unclear. The V and J ends lost 5 bases and 6 bases respectively, with 17 bases between them. CDR1 is SGHTA and CDR2 is FQGNSA in the germline V gene. The CDR3 is 14 amino acids. DNA of the CDR3: TGTGCCAGCAGCACCCGGAGTAGTCCCCGCGAGCAGTACTTC. It encodes CASSTRSSPREQYF.

The chain combines TRBV5-1 with TRBJ1-2; D gene uncertain. Trimming left V 3 bases short and J 4 bases short, with 19 bases between. The V gene's germline CDR1 is SGHRS and CDR2 YFSETQ. This CDR3 spans 16 amino acids. The CDR3 DNA reads as TGCGCCAGCAGCTGGATGGAAAACAGTCCTTCCTATGGCTACACCTTC. Its translation is CASSWMENSPSYGYTF. Full variable domain (rest looked up from reference TRBV5-1 and TRBJ1-2): KAGVTQTPRYLIKTRGQQVTLSCSPISGHRSVSWYQQTPGQGLQFLFEYFSETQRNKGNFPGRFSGRQFSNSRSEMNVSTLELGDSALYLCASSWMENSPSYGYTFGSGTRLTVV.

This clonotype appeared a few times. The CDR3 coding sequence is TGTGCCAGCAGCCAAGGCCGGGGGAGAGGAGATACGCAGTATTTT. Protein sequence: CASSQGRGRGDTQYF. The genes are TRBV14 and TRBJ2-3; a weak D match, TRBD2 (6 bases). CDR3 length equals 15 residues. Germline CDR1 reads SGHDN; CDR2 reads FVKESK. Trimming stripped 1 base from V and 5 bases from J, with 13 bases between.

This clonotype was picked up many times. The V call is TRBV15, the J call TRBJ2-3, with D perhaps TRBD1 (5 bases). The CDR3 spans 13 residues. Germline V gene sequence: CDR1 LNHNV, CDR2 YYDKDF (reference sequence). The V gene lost 6 bases and the J gene lost 2 bases, with 9 bases spanning the gap. In DNA, the CDR3 is TGTGCCACCAGTAGGGGCTACACAGATACGCAGTATTTT. As protein: CATSRGYTDTQYF.

The rearrangement uses TRBV12-3 or TRBV12-4 and TRBJ2-7; unclear D gene. V was shortened by 1 base and J by 4 bases, with 11 bases between the two germline ends. CDR3 length: 14 residues. The CDR3 nucleotides are TGTGCCAGCAGTTTAGGCCAGGAGATTTACGAGCAGTACTTC. This encodes CASSLGQEIYEQYF.

The rearrangement uses TRBV6-4 and TRBJ1-1; D is unresolved. The germline V gene has CDR1 MRHNA and CDR2 SNTAGT. The CDR3 has 16 amino acids. V was pared by 4 bases and J by 7 bases, with 22 bases between. The CDR3 nucleotides read TGTGCCAGCAGTGGCTCAAGGATGGGAGGGCTAGGTGAAGCTTTCTTT. Amino acid sequence: CASSGSRMGGLGEAFF.